Below, 18 T cell receptor beta chains from the same sample are listed, as sequenced in a study of PD-1 blockade in mismatch repair-deficient tumors. Measured with immunoSEQ multiplex PCR; TCRdb has only the in-frame clones, and not every one. This sample has about 63,000 clones, with around 88% found just once. Material: peripheral blood, obtained 52 weeks after starting pembrolizumab. These receptors were taken from an adult with mismatch repair-deficient cancer.

The chain has TRBV28 and TRBJ1-5; 8 bases align to TRBD1. The length of the CDR3 is 16 residues. The V and J ends lost 6 bases and 2 bases, in that order; junction bases with no gene match: 9. Germline V gene lookup returns CDR1 MDHEN and CDR2 SYDVKM. In DNA, the CDR3 is TGTGCCAGCAGCCGGACAGGGATTTTTGGCAATCAGCCCCAGCATTTT. Translation gives CASSRTGIFGNQPQHF.

The chain couples TRBV6-5 to TRBJ2-7, with 12 positions matching TRBD2. V lost 7 bases and J lost 4; bases outside the gene matches: 8. The CDR3 is 15 amino acids. Looked up from germline, CDR1 is MNHEY and CDR2 is SVGAGI. The CDR3 DNA reads as TGTGCCAGCACAGAGACTAGCGGGAGAGGGTACGAGCAGTACTTC. Encoded protein: CASTETSGRGYEQYF.

The J gene is TRBJ1-5, the V gene TRBV19; D gene uncertain. The CDR3 length is 15 residues. V was cut by 3 bases and J by 9 bases, with 18 bases left in between. CDR1 LNHDA and CDR2 SQIVND come from the germline V gene (reference sequence). CDR3 amino acids: CASSIGMSELRPQHF. The CDR3 nucleotides are TGTGCCAGTAGTATCGGCATGTCAGAGCTACGGCCCCAGCATTTT.

CDR3 nucleotides: TGTGCCAGCAGCTTGGGCCAGCGGGAGAAGCAGTACTTC. It translates to CASSLGQREKQYF. V usage is TRBV5-4 and J usage is TRBJ2-7; the match to TRBD2 covers 8 bases. The CDR3 is made up of 13 amino acids. Germline trimming cut 0 bases from V and 8 bases from J; bases unmatched to any gene: 4. Germline CDR1 is SGHNT and CDR2 is YYREEE (reference sequence).

The J gene is TRBJ2-3, the V gene TRBV19, with no clear D. In germline, CDR1 is LNHDA, CDR2 SQIVND (reference sequence). Trimming stripped 5 bases from V and 3 bases from J, with 21 bases between. This CDR3 comprises 17 residues. DNA for the CDR3: TGTGCCAGTAGTGCTTCAGTGTACTTGGGTAGAACAGATACGCAGTATTTT. Protein: CASSASVYLGRTDTQYF.

The count of this clone is one. The genes are TRBV28 and TRBJ2-7, with D maybe TRBD1 (6 bases). Germline V gives CDR1 MDHEN, CDR2 SYDVKM. This CDR3 spans 12 amino acids. V lost 4 bases, J lost 7 bases, and 11 bases lay in between. The DNA of the CDR3 is TGTGCCAGCAGTTCGGACAGAGGGGAGCAGTACTTC. Translated: CASSSDRGEQYF.

The V gene is TRBV30, the J gene TRBJ2-2; D remains unclear. Germline loops: CDR1 GTSNPN, CDR2 SVGIG (reference sequence). This CDR3 comprises 13 residues. The ends were cut back, 3 bases at V and 9 bases at J, with 14 bases in the middle. The CDR3 DNA is TGTGCCTGGAGCCGATCCCTGGGGTGGGAGCTGTTTTTT. It specifies CAWSRSLGWELFF. The full variable domain, rest sourced from reference TRBV30 and TRBJ2-2, is SQTIHQWPATLVQPVGSPLSLECTVEGTSNPNLYWYRQAAGRGLQLLFYSVGIGQISSEVPQNLSASRPQDRQFILSSKKLLLSDSGFYLCAWSRSLGWELFFGEGSRLTVL.

The chain couples TRBV18 to TRBJ2-7; 9 bases align to TRBD1. Germline V CDR1 and CDR2: KGHSH, LQKENI. With V trimmed by 4 bases and J by 3 bases, 13 bases remained unmatched. This CDR3 region has 17 residues. The CDR3 loop reads CASSLFPGQGMVYEQYF. DNA for the CDR3: TGTGCCAGCTCACTCTTCCCGGGACAGGGAATGGTCTACGAGCAGTACTTC.

V and J are TRBV5-1 and TRBJ2-5; perhaps D is TRBD1 or TRBD2 (5 bases each). CDR1 and CDR2 (germline): SGHRS, YFSETQ. V was shortened by 1 base and J by 2 bases, with 15 bases between the two germline ends. The length of the CDR3 is 16 residues. The CDR3 DNA follows: TGCGCCAGCAGCTTGTGGGGCGCAAGGGAGCAAGAGACCCAGTACTTC. Residues: CASSLWGAREQETQYF. Drawing the rest from reference TRBV5-1 and TRBJ2-5, the complete variable domain is KAGVTQTPRYLIKTRGQQVTLSCSPISGHRSVSWYQQTPGQGLQFLFEYFSETQRNKGNFPGRFSGRQFSNSRSEMNVSTLELGDSALYLCASSLWGAREQETQYFGPGTRLLVL.

The V and J genes are TRBV10-3 and TRBJ2-4; D not resolved. This CDR3 comprises 17 residues. Germline V CDR1 and CDR2: ENHRY, SYGVKD. V dropped 0 bases and J dropped 0 bases, with 12 bases sitting between them. The CDR3 coding sequence is TGTGCCATCAGTGAGTCGGAACTAACCCTAGCCAAAAACATTCAGTACTTC. Its protein is CAISESELTLAKNIQYF.

The chain has TRBV15 and TRBJ2-7; weak D call: TRBD2 (6 bases). V lost 0 bases and J 7 bases, leaving 28 bases between the germline ends. Germline V gene lookup returns CDR1 LNHNV and CDR2 YYDKDF (reference sequence). This CDR3 region has 19 residues. CDR3 sequence: CATSRDSFSGMFTGGEQYF. As DNA, the CDR3 is TGTGCCACCAGCAGAGATTCGTTTAGCGGAATGTTTACAGGTGGGGAGCAGTACTTC.

The chain has TRBV7-9 and TRBJ2-1, with D perhaps TRBD1 (6 bases). Germline CDR1 and CDR2: SEHNR and FQNEAQ (reference sequence). The germline V and J ends were trimmed by 2 bases and 7 bases, with 12 bases remaining between them. The length of the CDR3 is 14 residues. Here the CDR3 reads CASSLPGVLNEQFF. Written as DNA, the CDR3 is TGTGCCAGCAGCTTACCAGGGGTCTTGAATGAGCAGTTCTTC. Variable domain in full (rest from reference TRBV7-9 and TRBJ2-1): DTGVSQNPRHKITKRGQNVTFRCDPISEHNRLYWYRQTLGQGPEFLTYFQNEAQLEKSRLLSDRFSAERPKGSFSTLEIQRTEQGDSAMYLCASSLPGVLNEQFFGPGTRLTVL.

This chain uses TRBV5-1 with TRBJ2-4, with D unresolved. There are 14 residues in the CDR3. The V end lost 0 bases, the J end lost 2 bases, and 6 bases lay between the germline ends. The germline V gene has CDR1 SGHRS and CDR2 YFSETQ. The DNA of the CDR3 is TGCGCCAGCAGCTTGGCCGTTACCAAAAACATTCAGTACTTC. It encodes CASSLAVTKNIQYF. Supplemented by reference TRBV5-1 and TRBJ2-4, the full variable domain reads KAGVTQTPRYLIKTRGQQVTLSCSPISGHRSVSWYQQTPGQGLQFLFEYFSETQRNKGNFPGRFSGRQFSNSRSEMNVSTLELGDSALYLCASSLAVTKNIQYFGAGTRLSVL.

The gene calls are TRBV5-1 and TRBJ2-5; D is possibly TRBD1 (6 bases). The CDR3 contains 15 residues. Trimming took off 5 bases at V and 5 bases at J, with 19 bases between the two ends. Per the germline V gene, CDR1 is SGHRS and CDR2 is YFSETQ. CDR3 coding DNA: TGCGCCAGCAGGCTTATGACAGGCGCCGTGGAGACCCAGTACTTC. Residues: CASRLMTGAVETQYF. The complete variable domain, with remaining parts taken from reference TRBV5-1 and TRBJ2-5, reads KAGVTQTPRYLIKTRGQQVTLSCSPISGHRSVSWYQQTPGQGLQFLFEYFSETQRNKGNFPGRFSGRQFSNSRSEMNVSTLELGDSALYLCASRLMTGAVETQYFGPGTRLLVL.

The rearrangement links TRBV7-3 to TRBJ2-7, with D perhaps TRBD1 or TRBD2 (5 bases each). V shed 5 bases and J shed 3 bases, with 8 bases lying between them. Germline CDR1 SGHTA, CDR2 FQGTGA. The CDR3 loop spans 12 amino acids. The CDR3 protein is CASSRDGYEQYF. CDR3 bases: TGTGCCAGCAGCCGGGACGGCTACGAGCAGTACTTC. Complete variable domain (other parts from reference TRBV7-3 and TRBJ2-7): GAGVSQTPSNKVTEKGKYVELRCDPISGHTALYWYRQSLGQGPEFLIYFQGTGAADDSGLPNDRFFAVRPEGSVSTLKIQRTERGDSAVYLCASSRDGYEQYFGPGTRLTVT.

This chain links TRBV28 with TRBJ1-2, with D possibly matching TRBD1 (6 bases). This CDR3 has 15 residues. From germline, CDR1 is MDHEN and CDR2 SYDVKM. The ends were cut back, 1 base at V and 5 bases at J, with 14 bases in the middle. The CDR3 DNA sequence: TGTGCCAGCAGTTTATTGGGGGGCAATTGGTATGGCTACACCTTC. It translates to CASSLLGGNWYGYTF.

This rearrangement joins TRBV27 to TRBJ2-1; 8 nucleotides agree with TRBD2. J lost 8 bases, V lost 4 bases, and 7 bases had no gene match. Per the germline V gene, CDR1 is MNHEY and CDR2 is SMNVEV (reference sequence). The CDR3 extends over 14 amino acids. The CDR3 reads CASSSSGRGYEQFF. The CDR3 nucleotides read TGTGCCAGCAGTTCCAGCGGGAGAGGCTATGAGCAGTTCTTC.

This chain links TRBV29-1 with TRBJ1-1; 7 bases align to TRBD1. Germline V gene sequence: CDR1 SQVTM, CDR2 ANQGSEA. With V trimmed by 4 bases and J by 11 bases, 7 bases remained unmatched. This CDR3 spans 11 amino acids. CDR3 region: CSVAQGGQAFF. The CDR3 DNA is TGCAGCGTTGCCCAGGGGGGTCAGGCTTTCTTT.